The 23 T cell receptor beta chains listed next were all sequenced from one sample in a study of cytomegalovirus exposure and HLA in healthy donors. The PCR contained 60 Vbeta and 13 Jbeta primers. Only in-frame clones appear in the TCRdb table, and some are missing; sequencing was by immunoSEQ multiplex PCR. Of 150,000 to 200,000 clones in the sample, roughly nine tenths were seen once. Sequencing was done on a sample of PBMCs. The source is a boy aged 2 to 10 in good health and CMV-seronegative.

This chain connects TRBV7-6 to TRBJ2-1, with 12 bases lining up with TRBD2. Germline CDR1 is SGHVS and CDR2 is FNYEAQ. The CDR3 length is 16 residues. V lost 7 bases, J lost 7 bases, and 11 bases stayed unmatched. The CDR3 DNA reads TGTGCCAGCACCGGAGGACTAGCGGGGATGGGTAATGAGCAGTTCTTC. It translates to CASTGGLAGMGNEQFF. The full variable domain, in which reference TRBV7-6 and TRBJ2-1 provide the parts outside the CDR3, is GAGVSQSPRYKVTKRGQDVALRCDPISGHVSLYWYRQALGQGPEFLTYFNYEAQQDKSGLPNDRFSAERPEGSISTLTIQRTEQRDSAMYRCASTGGLAGMGNEQFFGPGTRLTVL.

The chain couples TRBV10-2 to TRBJ2-5; no definite D call. V was clipped by 4 bases and J by 1 base, with 13 bases between them. Germline V CDR1 and CDR2: WSHSY, SAAADI. The CDR3 contains 15 residues. The CDR3 DNA sequence: TGCGCCAGCAGTGGAAACCGGGTTTCCCAAGAGACCCAGTACTTC. It translates to CASSGNRVSQETQYF.

The chain uses TRBV5-8 and TRBJ2-1, with 9 bases matching TRBD2. This CDR3 spans 15 amino acids. Germline values: CDR1 SGHTS, CDR2 YDEGEE. Germline trimming cut 4 bases from V and 5 bases from J; bases unmatched to any gene: 7. CDR3 coding DNA: TGTGCCAGCAGCGCCGCTAGCGGGGCGAACAATGAGCAGTTCTTC. It translates to CASSAASGANNEQFF.

The chain links TRBV11-2 to TRBJ2-1; 8 positions match TRBD1. The length of the CDR3 is 18 residues. Germline CDR1 and CDR2: SGHAT and FQNNGV. J lost 1 base, V lost 1 base, and 9 bases had no gene match. The CDR3 DNA sequence: TGTGCCAGCAGCTTAGTTGGCGGAGGACAGGGATCCTACAATGAGCAGTTCTTC. Its protein is CASSLVGGGQGSYNEQFF.

Here the CDR3 DNA reads TGTGCCAGTAGGCGATGGACAGGGACTAACACTGAAGCTTTCTTT. Amino acid sequence: CASRRWTGTNTEAFF. The chain is built from TRBV19 and TRBJ1-1, with 8 bases that match TRBD1. The CDR3 has 15 amino acids. The V gene's germline CDR1 is LNHDA and CDR2 SQIVND (reference sequence). Trimming cost V 6 bases and J 2 bases; bases outside gene matches: 8.

The V and J genes are TRBV4-1 and TRBJ1-5; 10 bases fit TRBD1. CDR3 length equals 14 residues. V shed 4 bases and J 5 bases; nucleotides not matched to a gene: 2. Germline V CDR1 and CDR2: MGHRA, YSYEKL. CDR3 sequence reads: CASSPGTGDQPQHF. Here the CDR3 DNA reads TGCGCCAGCAGCCCCGGGACAGGGGATCAGCCCCAGCATTTT.

V usage is TRBV30 and J usage is TRBJ2-5; tentative D call: TRBD2 (6 bases). CDR3 length: 16 amino acids. Germline V lookup: CDR1 GTSNPN, CDR2 SVGIG (reference sequence). Deletions cut 4 bases from V and 4 bases from J, with 22 bases between. CDR3 residues: CAWKPPGLEARETQYF. CDR3 bases: TGTGCCTGGAAGCCCCCGGGACTCGAAGCCCGAGAGACCCAGTACTTC.

CDR3 sequence reads: CASSSSPAGRRTGELFF. Written as DNA, the CDR3 is TGTGCCAGCAGCTCAAGCCCGGCCGGGCGGAGGACCGGGGAGCTGTTTTTT. This rearrangement joins TRBV7-7 to TRBJ2-2, with D perhaps matching TRBD2 (5 bases). Germline CDR1 is SSHAT and CDR2 is FNYEAQ (reference sequence). CDR3 length: 17 residues. Trimming cost V 4 bases and J 5 bases, with 20 bases left between them.

This clone was found once. The chain combines TRBV21-1 with TRBJ2-1; the table's D call of TRBD2 was not tested on the DNA. TRBV21-1 represents a pseudogene. This CDR3 region has 13 residues. The CDR3 reads CASSCGGPGEQFF. The CDR3 nucleotides read TGTGCCAGCAGCTGCGGGGGGCCCGGTGAGCAGTTCTTC.

This clone was observed a few times. As DNA, the CDR3 is TGCGCCAGCGAGACTAGCGATCTTTTCTACGAGCAGTACTTC. This gives the protein CASETSDLFYEQYF. J is TRBJ2-7 and V is TRBV10-1; 8 bases match TRBD2. Germline V gives CDR1 WNHNN, CDR2 SYGVQD (reference sequence). The CDR3 is 14 residues long. The V and J ends lost 8 bases and 3 bases, in that order; junction bases with no gene match: 9.

This chain connects TRBV11-2 to TRBJ2-7; 8 nucleotides line up with TRBD1. Germline assignment: CDR1 SGHAT and CDR2 FQNNGV. V gave up 5 bases and J gave up 2 bases; unmatched junction bases: 14. The length of the CDR3 is 17 residues. DNA for the CDR3: TGTGCCAGCAGCGCTCAAAAGCTTGGACAGGGCCCCTACGAGCAGTACTTC. This codes for CASSAQKLGQGPYEQYF.

The chain has TRBV28 and TRBJ2-2; 7 positions agree with TRBD2. With V trimmed by 5 bases and J by 4 bases, 7 bases remained unmatched. This CDR3 comprises 15 residues. Germline loops: CDR1 MDHEN, CDR2 SYDVKM. CDR3 in DNA: TGTGCCAGCAGTCCTCCGGGGGGTCGCACCGGGGAGCTGTTTTTT. As protein: CASSPPGGRTGELFF. The complete variable domain, with remaining parts taken from reference TRBV28 and TRBJ2-2, reads DVKVTQSSRYLVKRTGEKVFLECVQDMDHENMFWYRQDPGLGLRLIYFSYDVKMKEKGDIPEGYSVSREKKERFSLILESASTNQTSMYLCASSPPGGRTGELFFGEGSRLTVL.

Written as DNA, the CDR3 is TGTGCCATCAGTGGACCGGGACTAGCGGGATCAGATACGCAGTATTTT. It translates to CAISGPGLAGSDTQYF. The V call is TRBV10-3, the J call TRBJ2-3; 13 bases agree with TRBD2. The CDR3 totals 16 residues. The ends lost 4 bases at V and 4 bases at J; junction bases unmatched: 5. CDR1 is ENHRY and CDR2 is SYGVKD in the germline V gene.

The chain uses TRBV27 and TRBJ2-6; 7 nucleotides align to TRBD1. The CDR3 spans 19 residues. The germline V gene has CDR1 MNHEY and CDR2 SMNVEV (reference sequence). V trimming: 3 bases; J trimming: 1 base; junction bases outside the gene matches: 12. The CDR3 loop reads CASSFQRGQIKSGANVLTF. CDR3 nucleotide sequence: TGTGCCAGCAGTTTTCAACGGGGACAGATTAAGTCTGGGGCCAACGTCCTGACTTTC.

The chain links TRBV19 to TRBJ2-3, with 7 bases matching TRBD1. Germline CDR1 LNHDA, CDR2 SQIVND (reference sequence). The V and J ends lost 5 bases and 3 bases, in that order; junction bases with no gene match: 5. The CDR3 consists of 14 residues. The CDR3 bases are TGTGCCAGTAGTCCGGGACAGCAGACAGATACGCAGTATTTT. It codes for CASSPGQQTDTQYF.

In its sample, this clone was seen once. This CDR3 is also generated by other DNA sequences in the sample. The chain carries TRBV7-8 and TRBJ2-7; 8 bases align to TRBD1. Unmatched junction bases numbered 5, after V lost 5 bases and J lost 5 bases. The CDR3 is made up of 13 amino acids. Germline values: CDR1 SGHVS, CDR2 FQNEAQ. The CDR3 reads CASSLDRGNEQYF. The CDR3 DNA follows: TGTGCCAGCAGCCTAGACAGGGGCAACGAGCAGTACTTC.

The count of this clone is one. The chain employs TRBV7-8 and TRBJ2-7, with D tentatively TRBD2 (5 bases). Germline V lookup: CDR1 SGHVS, CDR2 FQNEAQ. There are 14 residues in the CDR3. V dropped 0 bases and J dropped 6 bases, with 12 bases sitting between them. The CDR3 is CASSLAGWEREQYF. The CDR3 coding sequence is TGTGCCAGCAGCTTAGCTGGGTGGGAGCGCGAGCAGTACTTC.

V is TRBV2 and J is TRBJ2-1; TRBD2 agrees at 7 bases. Unmatched junction bases numbered 7, after V lost 6 bases and J lost 5 bases. Germline V gene lookup returns CDR1 SNHLY and CDR2 FYNNEI. The CDR3 covers 14 residues. Here the CDR3 reads CASSRLAANNEQFF. The CDR3 DNA sequence: TGTGCCAGCAGCAGGCTAGCGGCAAACAATGAGCAGTTCTTC.

This clone was found once. This sequence joins TRBV5-1 and TRBJ2-7; D gene uncertain. CDR1 is SGHRS, CDR2 YFSETQ, per germline. V shed 5 bases and J shed 5 bases, with 14 bases lying between them. The CDR3 spans 13 residues. CDR3 protein: CASSLPEEHEQYF. CDR3 coding DNA: TGCGCCAGCAGTCTCCCCGAGGAGCACGAGCAGTACTTC.

The chain combines TRBV7-9 with TRBJ2-2, with D perhaps TRBD2 (6 bases). The CDR3 extends over 14 amino acids. With 5 bases removed from V and 5 bases from J, the gap between germline ends came to 12 bases. CDR1 is SEHNR and CDR2 is FQNEAQ in the germline V gene (reference sequence). In DNA, the CDR3 is TGTGCCAGCAGCGTCGGGGACTTTACCGGGGAGCTGTTTTTT. Translating gives CASSVGDFTGELFF.

This chain connects TRBV28 to TRBJ2-1, with D possibly TRBD2 on 7 matching bases. CDR1 MDHEN and CDR2 SYDVKM come from the germline V gene. The CDR3 extends over 15 amino acids. V shed 7 bases and J shed 6 bases, with 19 bases lying between them. CDR3 in amino acids: CASKGGRAWSNEQFF. As DNA, the CDR3 is TGTGCCAGCAAGGGGGGGAGGGCTTGGTCCAATGAGCAGTTCTTC.

The chain carries TRBV29-1 and TRBJ1-2; D is ambiguous. V was clipped by 8 bases and J by 6 bases, with 22 bases between them. CDR1 is SQVTM and CDR2 is ANQGSEA in the germline V gene. This CDR3 is built from 14 residues. CDR3 amino acids: CSLLPPSGSHGYTF. CDR3 bases: TGCAGCCTATTACCCCCTTCGGGATCGCATGGCTACACCTTC.

This chain joins TRBV11-2 and TRBJ1-5; TRBD1 agrees at 8 bases. The V and J ends lost 5 bases and 3 bases, in that order; junction bases with no gene match: 6. Germline V gene lookup returns CDR1 SGHAT and CDR2 FQNNGV. This CDR3 comprises 15 residues. Here the CDR3 DNA reads TGTGCCAGCAGCGGACAGGGCGAGGACAATCAGCCCCAGCATTTT. As protein: CASSGQGEDNQPQHF.